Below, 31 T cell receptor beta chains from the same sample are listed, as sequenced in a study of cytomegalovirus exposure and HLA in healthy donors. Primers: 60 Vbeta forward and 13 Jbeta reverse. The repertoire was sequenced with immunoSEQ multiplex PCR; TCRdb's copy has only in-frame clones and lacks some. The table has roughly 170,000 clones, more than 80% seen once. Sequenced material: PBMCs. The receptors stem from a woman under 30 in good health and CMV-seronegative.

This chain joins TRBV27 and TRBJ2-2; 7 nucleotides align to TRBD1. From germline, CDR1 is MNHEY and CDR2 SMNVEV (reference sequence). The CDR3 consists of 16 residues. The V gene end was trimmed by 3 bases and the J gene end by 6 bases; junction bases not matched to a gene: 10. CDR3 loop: CASSFRPTGRAGELFF. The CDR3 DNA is TGTGCCAGCAGTTTTCGGCCGACAGGGCGGGCCGGGGAGCTGTTTTTT.

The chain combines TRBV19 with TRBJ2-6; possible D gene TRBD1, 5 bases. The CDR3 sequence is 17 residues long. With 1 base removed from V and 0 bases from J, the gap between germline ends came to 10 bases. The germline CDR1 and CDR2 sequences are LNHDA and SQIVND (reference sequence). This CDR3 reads CASSIATGASGANVLTF. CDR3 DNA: TGTGCCAGTAGTATAGCAACAGGAGCCTCTGGGGCCAACGTCCTGACTTTC.

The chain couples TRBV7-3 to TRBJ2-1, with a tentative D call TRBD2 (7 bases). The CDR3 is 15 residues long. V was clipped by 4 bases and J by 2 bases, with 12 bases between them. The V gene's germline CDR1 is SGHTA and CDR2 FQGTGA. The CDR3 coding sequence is TGTGCCAGCAGCTCCCCCGGGGGGCCCTACAATGAGCAGTTCTTC. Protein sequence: CASSSPGGPYNEQFF.

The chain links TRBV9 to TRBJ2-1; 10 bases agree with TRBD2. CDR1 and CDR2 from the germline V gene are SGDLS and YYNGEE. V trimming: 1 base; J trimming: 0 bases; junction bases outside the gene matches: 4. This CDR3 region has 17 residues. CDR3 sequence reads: CASSVYPSGSSYNEQFF. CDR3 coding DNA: TGTGCCAGCAGCGTATACCCTAGCGGGAGCTCCTACAATGAGCAGTTCTTC.

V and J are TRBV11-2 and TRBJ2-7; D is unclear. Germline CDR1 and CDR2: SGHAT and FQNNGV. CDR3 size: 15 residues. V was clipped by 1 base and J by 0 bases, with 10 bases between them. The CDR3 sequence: CASSLGLASSYEQYF. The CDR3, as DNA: TGTGCCAGCAGCTTAGGACTGGCGAGCTCCTACGAGCAGTACTTC. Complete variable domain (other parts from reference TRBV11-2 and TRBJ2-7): EAGVAQSPRYKIIEKRQSVAFWCNPISGHATLYWYQQILGQGPKLLIQFQNNGVVDDSQLPKDRFSAERLKGVDSTLKIQPAKLEDSAVYLCASSLGLASSYEQYFGPGTRLTVT.

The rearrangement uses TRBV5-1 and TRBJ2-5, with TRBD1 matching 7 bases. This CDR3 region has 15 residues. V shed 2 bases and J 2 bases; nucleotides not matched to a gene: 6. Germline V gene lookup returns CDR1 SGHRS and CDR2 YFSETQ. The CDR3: CASSFLPGGQETQYF. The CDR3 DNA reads TGCGCCAGCAGCTTTCTCCCAGGGGGACAAGAGACCCAGTACTTC.

The CDR3 sequence: CASSPRTGGTDTQYF. The CDR3 region has the DNA TGTGCCAGCAGCCCCAGGACAGGGGGCACAGATACGCAGTATTTT. The chain has TRBV5-4 and TRBJ2-3; 9 bases are shared with TRBD1. The CDR3 is 15 amino acids. Germline CDR1 reads SGHNT; CDR2 reads YYREEE (reference sequence). V lost 4 bases, J lost 1 base, and 4 bases stayed unmatched.

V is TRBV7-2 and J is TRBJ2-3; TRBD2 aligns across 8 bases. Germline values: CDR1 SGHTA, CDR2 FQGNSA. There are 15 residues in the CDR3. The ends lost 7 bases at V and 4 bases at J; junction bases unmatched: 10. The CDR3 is CASIKHGRGADTQYF. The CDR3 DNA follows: TGTGCCAGCATCAAGCACGGGAGGGGTGCAGATACGCAGTATTTT.

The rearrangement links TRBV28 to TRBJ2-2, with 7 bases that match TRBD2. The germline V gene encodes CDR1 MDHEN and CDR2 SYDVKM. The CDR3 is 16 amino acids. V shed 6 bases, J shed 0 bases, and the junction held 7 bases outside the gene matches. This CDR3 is CASRPSGPTNTGELFF. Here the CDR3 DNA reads TGTGCCAGCAGGCCTAGCGGCCCCACGAACACCGGGGAGCTGTTTTTT.

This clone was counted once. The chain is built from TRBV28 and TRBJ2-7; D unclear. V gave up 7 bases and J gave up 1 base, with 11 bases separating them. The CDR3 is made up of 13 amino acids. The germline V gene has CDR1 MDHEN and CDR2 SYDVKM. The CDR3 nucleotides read TGTGCCAGCATTGGAGATCCTTCCTACGAGCAGTACTTC. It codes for CASIGDPSYEQYF. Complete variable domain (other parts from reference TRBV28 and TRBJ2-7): DVKVTQSSRYLVKRTGEKVFLECVQDMDHENMFWYRQDPGLGLRLIYFSYDVKMKEKGDIPEGYSVSREKKERFSLILESASTNQTSMYLCASIGDPSYEQYFGPGTRLTVT.

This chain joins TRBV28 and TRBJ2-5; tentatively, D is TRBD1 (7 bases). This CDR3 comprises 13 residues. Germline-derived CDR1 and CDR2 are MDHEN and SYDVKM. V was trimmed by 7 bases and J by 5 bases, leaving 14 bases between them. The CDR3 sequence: CASNAGQQETQYF. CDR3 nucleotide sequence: TGTGCCAGCAACGCGGGACAGCAGGAGACCCAGTACTTC. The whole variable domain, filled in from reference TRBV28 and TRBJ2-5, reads DVKVTQSSRYLVKRTGEKVFLECVQDMDHENMFWYRQDPGLGLRLIYFSYDVKMKEKGDIPEGYSVSREKKERFSLILESASTNQTSMYLCASNAGQQETQYFGPGTRLLVL.

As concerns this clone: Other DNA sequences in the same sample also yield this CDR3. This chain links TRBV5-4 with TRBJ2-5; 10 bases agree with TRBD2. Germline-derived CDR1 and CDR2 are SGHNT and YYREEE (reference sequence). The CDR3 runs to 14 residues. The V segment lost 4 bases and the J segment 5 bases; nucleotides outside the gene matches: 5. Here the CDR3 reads CASSRTSGEETQYF. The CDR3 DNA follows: TGTGCCAGCAGCCGGACTAGCGGTGAGGAGACCCAGTACTTC.

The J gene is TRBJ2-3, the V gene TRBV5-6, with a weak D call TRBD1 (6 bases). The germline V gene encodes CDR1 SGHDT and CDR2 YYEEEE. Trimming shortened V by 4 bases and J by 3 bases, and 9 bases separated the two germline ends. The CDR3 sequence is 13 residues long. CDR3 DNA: TGTGCCAGCAGCGTTGACAGGACAGATACGCAGTATTTT. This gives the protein CASSVDRTDTQYF. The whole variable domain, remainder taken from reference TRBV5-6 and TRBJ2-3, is DAGVTQSPTHLIKTRGQQVTLRCSPKSGHDTVSWYQQALGQGPQFIFQYYEEEERQRGNFPDRFSGHQFPNYSSELNVNALLLGDSALYLCASSVDRTDTQYFGPGTRLTVL.

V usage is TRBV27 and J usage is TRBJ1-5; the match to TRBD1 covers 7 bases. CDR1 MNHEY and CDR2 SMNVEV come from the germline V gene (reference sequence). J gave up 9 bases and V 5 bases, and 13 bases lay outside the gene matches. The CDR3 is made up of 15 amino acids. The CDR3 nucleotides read TGTGCCAGCAGTCGTACCGGGACAGATCCTTGGCCCCAGCATTTT. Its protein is CASSRTGTDPWPQHF.

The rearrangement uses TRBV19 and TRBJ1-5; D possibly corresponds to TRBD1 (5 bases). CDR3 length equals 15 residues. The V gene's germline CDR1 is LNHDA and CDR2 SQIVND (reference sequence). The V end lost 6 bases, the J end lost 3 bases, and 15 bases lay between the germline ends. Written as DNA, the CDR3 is TGTGCCAGTAGCTACTGGGGGGGATACAATCAGCCCCAGCATTTT. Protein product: CASSYWGGYNQPQHF.

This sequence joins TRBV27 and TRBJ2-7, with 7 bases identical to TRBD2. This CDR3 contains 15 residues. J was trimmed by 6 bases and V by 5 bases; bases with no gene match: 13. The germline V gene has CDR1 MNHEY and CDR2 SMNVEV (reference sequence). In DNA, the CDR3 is TGTGCCAGCAGTCCCCTCCCGCGGGAGTTCGCCGAGCAGTACTTC. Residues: CASSPLPREFAEQYF.

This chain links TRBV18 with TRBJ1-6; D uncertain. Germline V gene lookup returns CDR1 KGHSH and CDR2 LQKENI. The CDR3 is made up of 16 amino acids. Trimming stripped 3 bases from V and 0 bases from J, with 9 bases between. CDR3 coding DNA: TGTGCCAGCTCACCGACTGAAAGCTCCTATAATTCACCCCTCCACTTT. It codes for CASSPTESSYNSPLHF.

The CDR3 DNA sequence: TGTGCCAGCACCTTGGGAGGGAACCCTCAACAGCCCCAGCATTTT. As protein: CASTLGGNPQQPQHF. The gene calls are TRBV28 and TRBJ1-5; the D is unclear. The germline V and J ends were trimmed by 7 bases and 7 bases, with 20 bases remaining between them. CDR3 length: 15 residues. The germline gives CDR1 MDHEN, CDR2 SYDVKM.

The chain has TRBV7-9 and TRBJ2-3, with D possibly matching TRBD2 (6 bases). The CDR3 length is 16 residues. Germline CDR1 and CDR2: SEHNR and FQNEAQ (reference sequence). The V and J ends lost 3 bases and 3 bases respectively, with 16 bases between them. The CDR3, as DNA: TGTGCCAGCAGCTTCGGAGGGGCGCGTGGGACAGATACGCAGTATTTT. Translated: CASSFGGARGTDTQYF. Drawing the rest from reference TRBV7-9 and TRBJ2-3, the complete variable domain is DTGVSQNPRHKITKRGQNVTFRCDPISEHNRLYWYRQTLGQGPEFLTYFQNEAQLEKSRLLSDRFSAERPKGSFSTLEIQRTEQGDSAMYLCASSFGGARGTDTQYFGPGTRLTVL.

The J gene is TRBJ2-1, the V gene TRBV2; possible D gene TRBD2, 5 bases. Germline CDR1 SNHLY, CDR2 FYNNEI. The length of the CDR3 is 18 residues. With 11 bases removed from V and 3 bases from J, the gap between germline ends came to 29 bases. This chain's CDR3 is CAAAGSLGLKRNYNEQFF. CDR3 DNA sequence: TGTGCCGCGGCGGGCTCTTTAGGTTTGAAGCGGAACTACAATGAGCAGTTCTTC.

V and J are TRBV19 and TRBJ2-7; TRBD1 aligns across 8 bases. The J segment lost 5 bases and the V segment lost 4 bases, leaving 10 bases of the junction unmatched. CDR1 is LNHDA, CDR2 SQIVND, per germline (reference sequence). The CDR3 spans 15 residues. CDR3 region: CASSRGQGIPHEQYF. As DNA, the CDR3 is TGTGCCAGTAGTAGAGGACAGGGTATCCCACACGAGCAGTACTTC.

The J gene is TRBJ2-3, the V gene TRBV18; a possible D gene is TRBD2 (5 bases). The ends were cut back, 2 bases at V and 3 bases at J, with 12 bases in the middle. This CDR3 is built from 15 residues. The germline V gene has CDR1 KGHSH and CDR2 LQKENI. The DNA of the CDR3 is TGTGCCAGCTCACCAGATATGGGAGAGACAGATACGCAGTATTTT. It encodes CASSPDMGETDTQYF.

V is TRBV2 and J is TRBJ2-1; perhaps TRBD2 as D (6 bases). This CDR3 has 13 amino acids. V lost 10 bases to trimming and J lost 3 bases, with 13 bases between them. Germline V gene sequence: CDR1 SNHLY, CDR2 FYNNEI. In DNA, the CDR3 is TGTGCCATCTTAGCGGCAAACTACAATGAGCAGTTCTTC. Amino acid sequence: CAILAANYNEQFF. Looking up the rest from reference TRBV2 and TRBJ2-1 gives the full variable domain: EPEVTQTPSHQVTQMGQEVILRCVPISNHLYFYWYRQILGQKVEFLVSFYNNEISEKSEIFDDQFSVERPDGSNFTLKIRSTKLEDSAMYFCAILAANYNEQFFGPGTRLTVL.

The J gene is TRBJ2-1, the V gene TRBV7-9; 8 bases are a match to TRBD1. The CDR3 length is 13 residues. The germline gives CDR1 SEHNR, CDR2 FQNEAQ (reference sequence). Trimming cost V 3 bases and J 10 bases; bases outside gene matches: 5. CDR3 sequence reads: CASSFSGGQEQFF. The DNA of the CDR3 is TGTGCCAGCAGCTTTTCAGGGGGCCAAGAGCAGTTCTTC.

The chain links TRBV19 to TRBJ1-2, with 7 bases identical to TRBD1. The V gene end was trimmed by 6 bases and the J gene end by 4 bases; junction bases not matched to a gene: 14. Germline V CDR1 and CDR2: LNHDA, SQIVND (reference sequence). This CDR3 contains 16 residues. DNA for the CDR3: TGTGCCAGTAGGGACCGGGACAGAGGCTTTACCTATGGCTACACCTTC. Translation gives CASRDRDRGFTYGYTF.

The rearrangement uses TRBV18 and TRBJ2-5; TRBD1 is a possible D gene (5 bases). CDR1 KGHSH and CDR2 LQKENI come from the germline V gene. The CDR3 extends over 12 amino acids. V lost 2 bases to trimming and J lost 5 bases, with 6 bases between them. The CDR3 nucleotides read TGTGCCAGCTCACCAAACAGGGAGACCCAGTACTTC. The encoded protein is CASSPNRETQYF.

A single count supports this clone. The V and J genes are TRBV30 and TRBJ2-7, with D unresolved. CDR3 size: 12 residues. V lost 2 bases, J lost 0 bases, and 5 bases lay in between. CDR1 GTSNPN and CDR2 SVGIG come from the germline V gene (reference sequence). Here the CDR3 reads CAWSRSSYEQYF. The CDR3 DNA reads TGTGCCTGGAGTCGGAGCTCCTACGAGCAGTACTTC.

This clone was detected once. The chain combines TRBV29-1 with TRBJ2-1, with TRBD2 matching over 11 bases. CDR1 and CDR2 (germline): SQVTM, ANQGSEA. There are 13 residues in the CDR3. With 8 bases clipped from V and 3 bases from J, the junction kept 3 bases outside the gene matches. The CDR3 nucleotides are TGCAGCCTCGGGACTAGCGGCTACAATGAGCAGTTCTTC. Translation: CSLGTSGYNEQFF.

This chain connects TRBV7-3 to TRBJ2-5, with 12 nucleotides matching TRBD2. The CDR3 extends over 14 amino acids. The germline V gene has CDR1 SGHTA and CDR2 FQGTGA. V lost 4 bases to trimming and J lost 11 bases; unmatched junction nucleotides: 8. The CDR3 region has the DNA TGTGCCAGCAGCTGGACTAGCGGGGAAGGGGAGCAGTACTTC. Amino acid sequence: CASSWTSGEGEQYF.

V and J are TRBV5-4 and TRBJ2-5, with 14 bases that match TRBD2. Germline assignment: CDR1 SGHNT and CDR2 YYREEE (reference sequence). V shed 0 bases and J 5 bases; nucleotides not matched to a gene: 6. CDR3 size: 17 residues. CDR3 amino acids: CASSLGTSGRMVETQYF. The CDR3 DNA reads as TGTGCCAGCAGCTTGGGGACTAGCGGGAGGATGGTTGAGACCCAGTACTTC.

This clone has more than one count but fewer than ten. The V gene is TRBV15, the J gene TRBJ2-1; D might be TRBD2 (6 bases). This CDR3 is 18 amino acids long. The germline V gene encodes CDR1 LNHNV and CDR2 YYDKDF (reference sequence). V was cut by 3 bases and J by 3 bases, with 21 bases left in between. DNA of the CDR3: TGTGCCACCAGCAGTGGGACTCCCTCTCGCCGCATCTACAATGAGCAGTTCTTC. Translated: CATSSGTPSRRIYNEQFF.